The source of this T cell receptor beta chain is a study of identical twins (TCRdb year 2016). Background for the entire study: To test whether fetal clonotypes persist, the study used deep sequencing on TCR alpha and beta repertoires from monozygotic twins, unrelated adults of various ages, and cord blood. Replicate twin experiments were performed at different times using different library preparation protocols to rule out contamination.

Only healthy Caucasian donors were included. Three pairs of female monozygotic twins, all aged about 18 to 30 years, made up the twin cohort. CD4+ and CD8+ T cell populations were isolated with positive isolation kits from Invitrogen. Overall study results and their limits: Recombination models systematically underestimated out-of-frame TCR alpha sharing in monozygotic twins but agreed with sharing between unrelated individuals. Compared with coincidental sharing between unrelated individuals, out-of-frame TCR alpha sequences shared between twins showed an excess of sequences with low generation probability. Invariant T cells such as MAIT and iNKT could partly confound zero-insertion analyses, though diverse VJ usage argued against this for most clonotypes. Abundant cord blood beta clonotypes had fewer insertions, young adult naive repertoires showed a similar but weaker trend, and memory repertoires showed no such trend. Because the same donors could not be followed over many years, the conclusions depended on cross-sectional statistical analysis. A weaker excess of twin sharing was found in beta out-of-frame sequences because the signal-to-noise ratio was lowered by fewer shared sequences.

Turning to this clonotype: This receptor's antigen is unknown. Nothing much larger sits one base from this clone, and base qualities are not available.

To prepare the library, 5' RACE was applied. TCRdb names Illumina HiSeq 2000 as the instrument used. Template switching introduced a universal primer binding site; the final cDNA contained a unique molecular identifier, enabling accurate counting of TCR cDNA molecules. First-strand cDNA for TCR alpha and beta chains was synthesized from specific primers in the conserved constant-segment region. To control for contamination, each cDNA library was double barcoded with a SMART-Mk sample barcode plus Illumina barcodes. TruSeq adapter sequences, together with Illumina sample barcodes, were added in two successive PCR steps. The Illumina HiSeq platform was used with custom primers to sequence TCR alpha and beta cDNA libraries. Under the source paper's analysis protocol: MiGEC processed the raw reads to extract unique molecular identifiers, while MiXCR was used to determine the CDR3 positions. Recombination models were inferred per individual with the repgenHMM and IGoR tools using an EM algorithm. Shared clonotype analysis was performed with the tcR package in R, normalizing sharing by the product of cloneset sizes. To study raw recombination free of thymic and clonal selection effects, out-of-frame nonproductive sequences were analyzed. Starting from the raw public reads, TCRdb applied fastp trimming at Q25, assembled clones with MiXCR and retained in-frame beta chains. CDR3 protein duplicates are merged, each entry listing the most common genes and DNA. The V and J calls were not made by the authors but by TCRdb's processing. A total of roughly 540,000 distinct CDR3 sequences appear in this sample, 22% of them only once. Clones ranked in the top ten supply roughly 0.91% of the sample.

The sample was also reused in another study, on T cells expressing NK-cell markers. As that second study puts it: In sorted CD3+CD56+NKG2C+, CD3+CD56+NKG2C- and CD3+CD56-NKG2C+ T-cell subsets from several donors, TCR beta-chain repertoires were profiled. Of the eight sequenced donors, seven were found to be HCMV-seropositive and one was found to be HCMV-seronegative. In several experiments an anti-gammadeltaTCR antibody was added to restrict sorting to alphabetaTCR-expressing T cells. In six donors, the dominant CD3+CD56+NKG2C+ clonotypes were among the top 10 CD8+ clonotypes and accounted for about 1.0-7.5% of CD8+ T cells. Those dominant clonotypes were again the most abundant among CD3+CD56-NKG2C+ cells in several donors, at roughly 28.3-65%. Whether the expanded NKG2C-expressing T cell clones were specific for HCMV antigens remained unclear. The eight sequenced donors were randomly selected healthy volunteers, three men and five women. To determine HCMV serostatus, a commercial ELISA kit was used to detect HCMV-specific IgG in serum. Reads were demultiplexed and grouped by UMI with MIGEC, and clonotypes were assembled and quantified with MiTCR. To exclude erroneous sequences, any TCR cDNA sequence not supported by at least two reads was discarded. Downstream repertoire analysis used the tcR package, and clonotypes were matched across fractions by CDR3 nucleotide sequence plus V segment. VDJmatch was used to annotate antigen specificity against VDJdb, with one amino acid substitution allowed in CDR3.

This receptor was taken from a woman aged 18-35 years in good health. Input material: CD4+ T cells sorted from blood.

The nucleotide sequence reads TGCGCCAGCAGCCTCGGGACTAGCCTTCTCGGGGAGCTGTTTTTT. Its amino acids are CASSLGTSLLGELFF. The chain employs TRBV5-1 and TRBJ2-2; the junction holds 9 bases that match TRBD2. V trim: 4 bases; J trim: 7 bases; unmatched bases: 8. The CDR3 runs 15 residues from the cysteine to the phenylalanine. Just the 45-base CDR3 DNA is kept, in frame starting at base 1. The germline V gene gives CDR1 as SGHRS and CDR2 as YFSETQ.